This passage covers 23 T cell receptor beta chains from one sample sequenced in a study of somatic mutations in cytotoxic T cells in rheumatoid arthritis. Profiling relied on immunoSEQ multiplex PCR, and the TCRdb table lists in-frame clones only, not all of them. This sample yields 6,000 to 7,500 clones, of which 75% to 90% are seen a single time; approximately 26% belongs to the top ten. Material: CD8+ T cells sorted from blood. These receptors all come from an older woman with rheumatoid arthritis.

The CDR3 is CASSLQGPPNTQYF. The CDR3 region has the DNA TGTGCCAGCAGCTTACAGGGCCCCCCAAATACGCAGTATTTT. The chain employs TRBV7-6 and TRBJ2-3; D is perhaps TRBD1 (5 bases). The CDR3 extends over 14 amino acids. The germline V gene encodes CDR1 SGHVS and CDR2 FNYEAQ. V lost 2 bases, J lost 7 bases, and 13 bases lay in between. Full variable domain (rest looked up from reference TRBV7-6 and TRBJ2-3): GAGVSQSPRYKVTKRGQDVALRCDPISGHVSLYWYRQALGQGPEFLTYFNYEAQQDKSGLPNDRFSAERPEGSISTLTIQRTEQRDSAMYRCASSLQGPPNTQYFGPGTRLTVL.

The V and J genes are TRBV5-1 and TRBJ2-7; D may be TRBD1 (6 bases). Deletions cut 0 bases from V and 6 bases from J, with 13 bases between. CDR1 and CDR2 (germline): SGHRS, YFSETQ. This CDR3 contains 14 residues. The CDR3 DNA reads as TGCGCCAGCAGCTTGGGGACAGCCGTCCTCGAGCAGTACTTC. Translated, it gives CASSLGTAVLEQYF.

V and J are TRBV5-6 and TRBJ2-7, with 7 bases lining up with TRBD2. Germline assignment: CDR1 SGHDT and CDR2 YYEEEE. The V gene end was trimmed by 2 bases and the J gene end by 3 bases; junction bases not matched to a gene: 8. The CDR3 length is 15 residues. CDR3 bases: TGTGCCAGCAGCTTATGGGAGGGAGCCTACTACGAGCAGTACTTC. This gives the protein CASSLWEGAYYEQYF.

The rearrangement joins TRBV7-2 to TRBJ1-2, with D possibly matching TRBD1 (5 bases). The CDR3 consists of 13 residues. V was trimmed by 5 bases and J by 4 bases, leaving 11 bases between them. CDR1 is SGHTA and CDR2 is FQGNSA in the germline V gene. The CDR3 DNA reads as TGTGCCAGCAGCCCAGGACACCCCTATGGCTACACCTTC. Translated, it gives CASSPGHPYGYTF.

The chain carries TRBV9 and TRBJ1-2, with D maybe TRBD1 (6 bases). Trimming took 2 bases from V and 0 from J, leaving 17 bases between them. The CDR3 spans 17 residues. Germline CDR1 and CDR2: SGDLS and YYNGEE. This CDR3 reads CASSVEGGGGPNYGYTF. The CDR3 nucleotides are TGTGCCAGCAGCGTCGAGGGGGGAGGGGGGCCTAACTATGGCTACACCTTC.

The rearrangement uses TRBV6-5 and TRBJ2-1, with 7 nucleotides matching TRBD2. This CDR3 comprises 14 residues. V trimming: 3 bases; J trimming: 4 bases; junction bases outside the gene matches: 3. Germline loops: CDR1 MNHEY, CDR2 SVGAGI. CDR3 sequence: CASSYGGGYNEQFF. CDR3 sequence (DNA): TGTGCCAGCAGTTATGGGGGGGGTTACAATGAGCAGTTCTTC.

This rearrangement joins TRBV4-1 to TRBJ1-1; 11 bases fit TRBD1. The CDR3 runs 15 residues. The V segment lost 3 bases and the J segment 4 bases; nucleotides outside the gene matches: 4. CDR1 and CDR2 (germline): MGHRA, YSYEKL. The CDR3 spells CASSHGTGGSTEAFF. The CDR3 DNA is TGCGCCAGCAGCCACGGGACAGGGGGTTCCACTGAAGCTTTCTTT.

This clone was counted once. V usage is TRBV11-3 and J usage is TRBJ1-1, with D possibly matching TRBD1 (5 bases). Germline-derived CDR1 and CDR2 are SGHNT and YENEEA. This CDR3 is 16 amino acids long. Between the trimmed V and J ends, which lost 4 bases and 1 base, there was a span of 16 bases. CDR3: CASSSPQNRPNTEAFF. The CDR3 DNA sequence: TGTGCCAGCAGCTCACCCCAGAACAGGCCGAACACTGAAGCTTTCTTT.

V gene TRBV5-6 combines with J gene TRBJ1-1, with D uncertain. Per the germline V gene, CDR1 is SGHDT and CDR2 is YYEEEE. The V end was cut by 0 bases, the J end by 11 bases, with 14 bases between. The CDR3 covers 13 residues. Here the CDR3 DNA reads TGTGCCAGCAGCTTGGGGAGGACCGGTGGGGCTTTCTTT. It yields the protein CASSLGRTGGAFF.

This chain links TRBV7-9 with TRBJ2-7; 14 nucleotides line up with TRBD2. CDR1 is SEHNR, CDR2 FQNEAQ, per germline (reference sequence). This CDR3 has 14 amino acids. V was clipped by 11 bases and J by 5 bases; unmatched bases: 8. CDR3 protein: CAAAGLAGVHEQYF. The CDR3 DNA sequence: TGTGCCGCGGCGGGACTAGCGGGAGTCCACGAGCAGTACTTC.

The chain uses TRBV5-4 and TRBJ2-7, with D possibly being TRBD1 (6 bases). V was trimmed by 4 bases and J by 0 bases, leaving 8 bases between them. The CDR3 is 13 residues long. Per germline, CDR1 SGHNT and CDR2 YYREEE (reference sequence). Here the CDR3 reads CASSKDSSYEQYF. The CDR3 bases are TGTGCCAGCAGCAAGGACAGCTCCTACGAGCAGTACTTC.

The chain employs TRBV30 and TRBJ2-7; D is unresolved. Between the trimmed V and J ends, which lost 3 bases and 3 bases, there was a span of 15 bases. The germline V gene has CDR1 GTSNPN and CDR2 SVGIG (reference sequence). The CDR3 extends over 14 amino acids. Here the CDR3 DNA reads TGTGCCTGGAGCATCCCCGAGACACACTACGAGCAGTACTTC. Its protein product is CAWSIPETHYEQYF.

The chain joins TRBV29-1 to TRBJ1-1; perhaps TRBD1 as D (5 bases). Trimming shortened V by 6 bases and J by 0 bases, and 11 bases separated the two germline ends. Germline lookup yields CDR1 SQVTM and CDR2 ANQGSEA. The CDR3 extends over 13 amino acids. The CDR3 spells CSVSGPLNTEAFF. The CDR3 DNA follows: TGCAGCGTATCAGGGCCCTTGAACACTGAAGCTTTCTTT.

This sequence joins TRBV4-1 and TRBJ1-2; D is possibly TRBD1 (6 bases). Germline CDR1 reads MGHRA; CDR2 reads YSYEKL. The length of the CDR3 is 13 residues. Trimming shortened V by 3 bases and J by 7 bases, and 12 bases separated the two germline ends. CDR3 nucleotides: TGCGCCAGCAGCCAGGACGGACAGTCTGGCTACACCTTC. Encoded protein: CASSQDGQSGYTF.

V usage is TRBV14 and J usage is TRBJ2-1; D uncertain. The V gene's germline CDR1 is SGHDN and CDR2 FVKESK. The CDR3 is made up of 13 amino acids. Trimming stripped 0 bases from V and 6 bases from J, with 6 bases between. CDR3 DNA: TGTGCCAGCAGCCAAGACTGGCTCAATGAGCAGTTCTTC. Translating it yields CASSQDWLNEQFF.

The rearrangement uses TRBV9 and TRBJ1-4; D might be TRBD1 (6 bases). This CDR3 comprises 15 residues. Germline V gene lookup returns CDR1 SGDLS and CDR2 YYNGEE. Deletions cut 4 bases from V and 2 bases from J, with 12 bases between. The CDR3 nucleotides read TGTGCCAGCAGCTTGGGGGGGGCCACTAATGAAAAACTGTTTTTT. Translated: CASSLGGATNEKLFF.

V gene TRBV7-8 combines with J gene TRBJ2-7; 10 nucleotides agree with TRBD1. This CDR3 is 16 amino acids long. Trimming took 3 bases from V and 5 from J; bases not matched to a gene: 10. Germline lookup yields CDR1 SGHVS and CDR2 FQNEAQ. The CDR3: CASSFRTGGIADEQYF. CDR3 DNA sequence: TGTGCCAGCAGCTTTAGGACAGGGGGAATAGCGGACGAGCAGTACTTC.

V is TRBV10-1 and J is TRBJ2-7, with 8 bases identical to TRBD2. Germline trimming cut 3 bases from V and 4 bases from J; bases unmatched to any gene: 5. The CDR3 is made up of 14 amino acids. The V gene's germline CDR1 is WNHNN and CDR2 SYGVQD (reference sequence). CDR3: CASSDGTRPYEQYF. CDR3 DNA: TGCGCCAGCAGTGACGGGACTAGACCTTACGAGCAGTACTTC.

The V gene is TRBV5-4, the J gene TRBJ2-5; 11 nucleotides align to TRBD1. Looked up from germline, CDR1 is SGHNT and CDR2 is YYREEE (reference sequence). The J segment lost 5 bases and the V segment lost 2 bases, leaving 5 bases of the junction unmatched. This CDR3 is 15 amino acids long. CDR3 nucleotides: TGTGCCAGCAGCTTAGGGCGGACAGGGGGCGAGACCCAGTACTTC. Amino acids: CASSLGRTGGETQYF. The full variable domain, completed using reference TRBV5-4 and TRBJ2-5, is ETGVTQSPTHLIKTRGQQVTLRCSSQSGHNTVSWYQQALGQGPQFIFQYYREEENGRGNFPPRFSGLQFPNYSSELNVNALELDDSALYLCASSLGRTGGETQYFGPGTRLLVL.

This chain uses TRBV5-1 with TRBJ1-5; 9 nucleotides match TRBD1. V shed 4 bases, J shed 0 bases, and the junction held 8 bases outside the gene matches. Looked up from germline, CDR1 is SGHRS and CDR2 is YFSETQ. This CDR3 spans 17 amino acids. For the CDR3, the DNA is TGCGCCAGCAGCCCGGGGACAGGGTCTTATAGCAATCAGCCCCAGCATTTT. The encoded protein is CASSPGTGSYSNQPQHF.

This chain joins TRBV4-1 and TRBJ2-3, with TRBD2 as a possible D gene (6 bases). The CDR3 consists of 15 residues. The V end lost 3 bases, the J end lost 1 base, and 11 bases lay between the germline ends. Germline assignment: CDR1 MGHRA and CDR2 YSYEKL. The CDR3 sequence: CASSQRSGGTDTQYF. The DNA for the CDR3 is TGCGCCAGCAGCCAGAGGTCGGGAGGCACAGATACGCAGTATTTT.

This clone was seen just once. The chain combines TRBV18 with TRBJ2-2; D is ambiguous. Germline lookup yields CDR1 KGHSH and CDR2 LQKENI. CDR3 length: 13 residues. Trimming cost V 0 bases and J 8 bases, with 7 bases left between them. CDR3 loop: CASSPPFLGELFF. CDR3 nucleotides: TGTGCCAGCTCACCACCTTTTCTAGGGGAGCTGTTTTTT. Variable domain in full (rest from reference TRBV18 and TRBJ2-2): NAGVMQNPRHLVRRRGQEARLRCSPMKGHSHVYWYRQLPEEGLKFMVYLQKENIIDESGMPKERFSAEFPKEGPSILRIQQVVRGDSAAYFCASSPPFLGELFFGEGSRLTVL.

This clone is a singleton in its sample. The chain links TRBV11-3 to TRBJ2-1, with 10 bases aligning to TRBD2. The CDR3 extends over 15 amino acids. Germline CDR1 and CDR2: SGHNT and YENEEA. The junction had 6 bases not matched to a gene; V was cut back by 1 base and J by 9 bases. Here the CDR3 reads CASSLGSVAGGEQFF. The CDR3 bases are TGTGCCAGCAGCTTAGGTTCGGTAGCGGGAGGTGAGCAGTTCTTC.